This T cell receptor (beta chain) came from a study of cytomegalovirus exposure and HLA in healthy donors. Study as a whole: Tens of millions of unique TCR sequences came from HLA-typed donors in an early release. Clustering assigned approximately 78% of the roughly 380 genotyped donors to the Caucasian-associated ancestry cluster.

With 60 Vbeta and 13 Jbeta primers, the PCR was carried out. Repertoires were generated with immunoSEQ multiplex PCR, while TCRdb's copy carries only in-frame clones and drops some. Among approximately 69,000 clones listed, 70% to 75% were seen once. CDR3 length: 15 amino acids. Germline assignment: CDR1 SEHNR and CDR2 FQNEAQ (reference sequence). V lost 10 bases, J lost 0 bases, and 15 bases lay in between. The study sampled nominally healthy donors, though unrecorded immune exposures were likely. This TCR was recovered from a woman aged 30 to 39 in good health and CMV-seropositive. Sequencing was performed on PBMCs. This chain joins TRBV7-9 and TRBJ1-4; perhaps TRBD1 as D (5 bases). The CDR3 region has the DNA TGTGCCACCGGGGGGTATTCTGCAACTAATGAAAAACTGTTTTTT. Its protein product is CATGGYSATNEKLFF.